Here is one T cell receptor beta chain with its context. Its specificity is unknown. CDR1 is DFQATT and CDR2 is SNEGSKA in the germline V gene (reference sequence). Trimming at V came to 2 bases and at J to 7 bases, leaving 9 bases not matched to a gene. The CDR3 extends over 15 amino acids. This record comes from a study of T-cell reconstitution after alpha-beta-depleted transplantation in children. Study-wide results and limits: Roughly two months post-transplant, alpha-beta T cells reportedly originated from several hundred graft clones that had expanded. Surviving recipient cells, namely T cells and thymic progenitors, were the source of high day-60 TCRbeta diversity in some patients. T cells produced anew were the main source of T-cell counts and diversity one year after transplant.

A TCRbeta library incorporating unique molecular identifiers was prepared. MiXCR was run by TCRdb on the PCR reads, yielding one entry per CDR3 protein. The sample contains fewer than 250,000 distinct CDR3 sequences, over 15% of which appear only once. The chain recombines TRBV20-1 with TRBJ2-1, with TRBD2 matching 9 bases. Sequencing was performed on PBMCs, mostly from graft donor cells, taken 360 days after TCRalphabeta/CD19-depleted stem cell transplant. The sequence derives from a male patient between 2 and 15 years old who had a stem cell transplant for acute lymphoblastic leukemia, so the T cells may come from the graft donor. CDR3 bases: TGCAGTGCTAGACCGTTAGCGGGGGTCGAGAATGAGCAGTTCTTC. Translated: CSARPLAGVENEQFF.